These T cell receptor beta chains were read from a single sample in a study of blood T cells in healthy people across ages. TCRdb reprocessed the 5' RACE reads with MiXCR, giving one entry per CDR3 protein. The sample includes about 680,000 distinct CDR3 sequences, around 49% seen only once; the top ten take roughly a third. What was sequenced was blood. The receptors stem from a woman between 55 and 75 years old in good health. Each CDR3 is given with its conserved first and last residue. A D gene is named only where the DNA matches it firmly. Only part of the rows carry a size: once, few, many, or a class if the clone is expanded.

D | size | J | V | DNA | CDR3
TRBD2 | . | TRBJ2-7 | TRBV6-2/TRBV6-3 | TGTGCCAGCAGGGAGACTAGCGGCTACGAGCAGTACTTC | CASRETSGYEQYF
. | many | TRBJ2-7 | TRBV3-1 | TGTGCCAGCAGCCAACTGCCGGCGGGATATGGACTGGAGCAGTACTTC | CASSQLPAGYGLEQYF
. | few | TRBJ2-7 | TRBV6-5 | TGTGCCAGCAGTACACTGACTCAAACCCTGGGCTACGAGCAGTACTTC | CASSTLTQTLGYEQYF
TRBD2 | . | TRBJ2-3 | TRBV20-1 | TGCAGTGCTAGCGGGGGGCGCCAGCGGGAGAAGGCAGATACGCAGTATTTT | CSASGGRQREKADTQYF
TRBD2 | few | TRBJ2-7 | TRBV4-2 | TGTGCCAGCAGCCAAGAAGTTAGCGGGAGCTACGAGCAGTACTTC | CASSQEVSGSYEQYF
TRBD2 | . | TRBJ2-1 | TRBV29-1 | TGCAGCGTTGACCGGGGGAGGGGAGACAATGAGCAGTTCTTC | CSVDRGRGDNEQFF
. | . | TRBJ1-2 | TRBV4-2 | TGTGCCAGCAGCCAGACGGGGGACTATGGCTACACCTTC | CASSQTGDYGYTF
. | . | TRBJ2-7 | TRBV27 | TGTGCCAGCAGTTTTTTCCCAAACTACGAGCAGTACTTC | CASSFFPNYEQYF
TRBD1 | . | TRBJ2-7 | TRBV6-5 | TGTGCCAGCAGTTACCGGGTGGACAGGACCTACGAGCAGTACTTC | CASSYRVDRTYEQYF
. | . | TRBJ1-1 | TRBV2 | TGTGCCAGCAGTGACAGGACAGTAGAAACTGAAGCTTTCTTT | CASSDRTVETEAFF
. | . | TRBJ2-5 | TRBV29-1 | TGCAGCGTTGGTGGGTACACCGTCGTCCGTGTGAATGAGCAGTACTTC | CSVGGYTVVRVNEQYF
. | . | TRBJ2-2 | TRBV5-1 | TGCGCCAGCAGCTTTGAGCTCGGGGAGCTGTTTTTT | CASSFELGELFF
TRBD1 | few | TRBJ2-7 | TRBV6-6 | TGTGCCAGCAGTTATCCTCCGGGACAGGGGTTGAGCTACGAGCAGTACTTC | CASSYPPGQGLSYEQYF
TRBD2 | . | TRBJ2-5 | TRBV20-1 | TGCAGTGCTATTTGGGTTTTGGCGGGAGGGGTCCAAGAGACCCAGTACTTC | CSAIWVLAGGVQETQYF
. | . | TRBJ2-7 | TRBV7-2 | TGTGCCAGCAGCTTAGGAGGGGCTTTCACCTACGAGCAGTACTTC | CASSLGGAFTYEQYF
. | . | TRBJ1-2 | TRBV20-1 | TGCAGTGCTAGAGATTTTCAGGGTTATGGCTACACCTTC | CSARDFQGYGYTF